Below, one TCR beta chain is given with its context. Its antigen is unidentified. Time point indicated: pre-sensitization, week 0. As for treatment: therapeutic diphenylcyclopropenone sensitization with weekly scalp DPC. The record originates from a study of human T cells and chemical hapten exposure. Study-level background: Epicutaneous patch tests delivered 0.01% DPC to the upper back, with evaluation at 6 days. Whole-study findings and limits: The study found that PT1 expanded TCR counts correlated positively with patch test score. Expanded TCRs showed more large CDR3 clusters than pre-sensitization or healthy control sets.

The library tagged individual cDNA molecules with unique molecular identifiers. TCRdb reprocessed the RACE reads via MiXCR and lists one record per CDR3 protein. Of 180,000 or so distinct CDR3 sequences listed, roughly 30% are singletons. This specimen consisted of whole blood, obtained in connection with sensitization to the hapten diphenylcyclopropenone (DPC). The source is a woman aged 25-40 years with alopecia areata. Some clones in this sample may be carry-over from other donors' samples.

CDR3 residues: CSADSYNEQFF. The CDR3 DNA reads TGCAGCGCGGACAGCTACAATGAGCAGTTCTTC. The V call is TRBV29-1, the J call TRBJ2-1; D possibly corresponds to TRBD1 (6 bases). The V gene lost 7 bases and the J gene lost 3 bases, with 7 bases spanning the gap. The germline CDR1 and CDR2 sequences are SQVTM and ANQGSEA. The CDR3 extends over 11 amino acids.